This TCR beta chain was sequenced during a study of blood T cells in healthy people across ages. Study-level points and caveats: Per million T cells, TCR beta diversity dropped about linearly as age rose. The study could not conclusively compare naive and antigen-experienced cells, given its unsorted PBMCs.

This clonotype was seen only a few times. What it binds is not known. A sample-barcoded 5' primer and a J-beta primer mix were used in a second PCR of about 6 to 12 cycles. Tagging of each cDNA molecule was performed by a template-switch adaptor with 12 random nucleotides. TCRdb re-called the 5' RACE reads through MiXCR, storing one row per CDR3 protein. Here the sample spans 1.5 million to 2 million distinct CDR3 sequences, about 31% being singletons. Donation came from healthy Caucasian individuals in Russia who were aged 6 to 90. This receptor was identified in a woman in her 30s in good health. The sequencing input was blood.

The CDR3 here is CASSGGFLNTEAFF. In DNA form, the CDR3 reads TGTGCCAGCAGCGGCGGATTTCTGAACACTGAAGCTTTCTTT. This chain uses TRBV14 with TRBJ1-1; D ambiguous. This CDR3 comprises 14 residues. Germline CDR1 SGHDN, CDR2 FVKESK. Trimming removed 5 bases from V and 0 bases from J, with 10 bases in between.